These 17 T cell receptor beta chains originate from one sample sequenced in a study of lymphopenia after photon versus proton radiotherapy. This table comes from immunoSEQ multiplex PCR, and its TCRdb copy is limited to in-frame clones, with some not included. The sample shows about 5,000 clones, 70% to 90% of them seen only once. The source material was peripheral blood, sampled from a patient treated with photon-based radiotherapy. The origin of the receptors is a man between 25 and 39 years old with gastric cancer.

This clone was detected only a few times. The genes are TRBV28 and TRBJ1-4; the D is unclear. Germline loops: CDR1 MDHEN, CDR2 SYDVKM. Trimming removed 1 base from V and 2 bases from J, with 11 bases in between. The CDR3 spans 16 residues. CDR3 sequence: CASSLLPYWTNEKLFF. In DNA, the CDR3 is TGTGCCAGCAGTTTATTGCCGTACTGGACTAATGAAAAACTGTTTTTT.

This clone occurred once. V usage is TRBV6-5 and J usage is TRBJ2-7; 8 bases match TRBD2. With 3 bases clipped from V and 4 bases from J, the junction kept 11 bases outside the gene matches. The CDR3 contains 16 residues. Germline lookup yields CDR1 MNHEY and CDR2 SVGAGI. In DNA form, the CDR3 reads TGTGCCAGCAGTTATTCTGGGGCGGGGGGTTATTACGAGCAGTACTTC. It codes for CASSYSGAGGYYEQYF.

This clone has a single count. The rearrangement uses TRBV5-6 and TRBJ1-4; 9 bases agree with TRBD1. The CDR3 is made up of 15 amino acids. V dropped 0 bases and J dropped 8; count of bases not matched to a gene: 5. In germline, CDR1 is SGHDT, CDR2 YYEEEE. CDR3 amino acids: CASSLVGQGSEKLFF. CDR3 in DNA: TGTGCCAGCAGCTTGGTCGGACAGGGGAGCGAAAAACTGTTTTTT.

This clone appeared a single time. The rearrangement uses TRBV7-2 and TRBJ2-5; D is unresolved. V dropped 2 bases and J dropped 5 bases, with 9 bases sitting between them. Germline CDR1 is SGHTA and CDR2 is FQGNSA. The CDR3 has 13 amino acids. CDR3 nucleotide sequence: TGTGCCAGCAGCTTAAGTCCCGAGGAGACCCAGTACTTC. Residues: CASSLSPEETQYF.

The genes are TRBV11-3 and TRBJ1-6, with D maybe TRBD1 (6 bases). Germline values: CDR1 SGHNT, CDR2 YENEEA. Trimming pared 3 bases from V and 6 bases from J, leaving 9 bases between. The length of the CDR3 is 14 residues. The CDR3 protein is CASSFSGVNSPLHF. The DNA of the CDR3 is TGTGCCAGCAGCTTTTCAGGGGTTAATTCACCCCTCCACTTT.

This chain connects TRBV18 to TRBJ2-1; the D gene is possibly TRBD2 (6 bases). There are 15 residues in the CDR3. Trimming shortened V by 5 bases and J by 1 base, and 12 bases separated the two germline ends. CDR1 and CDR2 (germline): KGHSH, LQKENI. The CDR3 bases are TGTGCCAGCTCAGAACTCGGGGGTTCCTACAATGAGCAGTTCTTC. Translating it yields CASSELGGSYNEQFF.

The genes are TRBV6-5 and TRBJ2-7; 8 bases are a match to TRBD1. The V gene end was trimmed by 4 bases and the J gene end by 6 bases; junction bases not matched to a gene: 8. Germline V gives CDR1 MNHEY, CDR2 SVGAGI. The CDR3 has 14 residues. The DNA of the CDR3 is TGTGCCAGCAGTTCGAGGACAGGGACGGGCGAGCAGTACTTC. Encoded protein: CASSSRTGTGEQYF.

The rearrangement links TRBV7-3 to TRBJ2-7; 11 nucleotides match TRBD1. The CDR3 has 15 amino acids. Germline loops: CDR1 SGHTA, CDR2 FQGTGA. V was pared by 1 base and J by 3 bases, with 2 bases of the junction left unmatched. For the CDR3, the DNA is TGTGCCAGCAGCTTAAGTGGGACAGGGGGCTACGAGCAGTACTTC. This gives the protein CASSLSGTGGYEQYF.

This clone was seen a few times. V and J are TRBV4-2 and TRBJ2-4, with D perhaps matching TRBD2 (6 bases). CDR1 LGHNA and CDR2 YNFKEQ come from the germline V gene. This CDR3 has 14 residues. V was shortened by 5 bases and J by 6 bases, with 14 bases between the two germline ends. The CDR3 protein is CASSAGTGLNIQYF. The CDR3 DNA is TGTGCCAGCAGCGCAGGGACTGGACTAAACATTCAGTACTTC.

The chain combines TRBV6-5 with TRBJ1-5, with D hard to call. Trimming shortened V by 0 bases and J by 0 bases, and 6 bases separated the two germline ends. Per germline, CDR1 MNHEY and CDR2 SVGAGI. The CDR3 has 15 residues. For the CDR3, the DNA is TGTGCCAGCAGTTACTCCGCGACTAGCAATCAGCCCCAGCATTTT. As protein: CASSYSATSNQPQHF.

The rearrangement joins TRBV25-1 to TRBJ2-7; 7 positions agree with TRBD1. Trimming took 3 bases from V and 2 from J; bases not matched to a gene: 13. The CDR3 extends over 17 amino acids. Germline V gives CDR1 MGHDK, CDR2 SYGVNS. This CDR3 reads CASSEWTGSSAAYEQYF. The CDR3 DNA follows: TGTGCCAGCAGTGAGTGGACAGGTAGCTCTGCAGCCTACGAGCAGTACTTC.

The rearrangement uses TRBV11-2 and TRBJ2-2; perhaps TRBD2 as D (7 bases). Trimming took off 5 bases at V and 4 bases at J, with 17 bases between the two ends. The germline gives CDR1 SGHAT, CDR2 FQNNGV. This CDR3 spans 16 amino acids. In nucleotides, the CDR3 is TGTGCCAGCAGCCCATGGGGGGGCCCAGGCACCGGGGAGCTGTTTTTT. This gives the protein CASSPWGGPGTGELFF.

The chain uses TRBV5-4 and TRBJ2-2, with 13 bases lining up with TRBD2. This CDR3 region has 16 residues. Losses at the gene ends were 4 bases for V and 5 bases for J; bases not matched to a gene: 5. Per the germline V gene, CDR1 is SGHNT and CDR2 is YYREEE (reference sequence). The CDR3 spells CASSGWTSGSTGELFF. The CDR3 DNA reads TGTGCCAGCAGCGGGTGGACTAGCGGGAGTACCGGGGAGCTGTTTTTT.

This CDR3 reads CASSLEGTDTQYF. CDR3 nucleotides: TGTGCCAGCAGCTTGGAGGGGACAGATACGCAGTATTTT. This chain joins TRBV7-9 and TRBJ2-3; TRBD2 might be the D (6 bases). CDR1 and CDR2 from the germline V gene are SEHNR and FQNEAQ (reference sequence). Trimming removed 3 bases at V and 3 bases at J, with 7 bases between. The CDR3 has 13 residues.

This rearrangement joins TRBV2 to TRBJ2-7; D is possibly TRBD1 or TRBD2 (6 bases each). From germline, CDR1 is SNHLY and CDR2 FYNNEI. CDR3 size: 11 residues. Trimming pared 9 bases from V and 11 bases from J, leaving 17 bases between. CDR3 coding DNA: TGTGCCAGTGCAAGGGGGGACCCTGAGTACTTC. Residues: CASARGDPEYF.

The rearrangement joins TRBV6-1 to TRBJ1-2; TRBD1 agrees at 9 bases. V trimming: 5 bases; J trimming: 2 bases; junction bases outside the gene matches: 0. From germline, CDR1 is MNHNS and CDR2 SASEGT. The CDR3 is 13 residues long. CDR3 sequence (DNA): TGTGCCAGCAGTACAGGGGGCAACTATGGCTACACCTTC. This encodes CASSTGGNYGYTF.

The genes are TRBV2 and TRBJ1-5; no reliable D call. V was clipped by 3 bases and J by 4 bases, with 13 bases between them. Germline CDR1 reads SNHLY; CDR2 reads FYNNEI. The CDR3 totals 15 residues. The CDR3 sequence: CASSETRFRNQPQHF. Here the CDR3 DNA reads TGTGCCAGCAGTGAGACGAGGTTTCGGAATCAGCCCCAGCATTTT.